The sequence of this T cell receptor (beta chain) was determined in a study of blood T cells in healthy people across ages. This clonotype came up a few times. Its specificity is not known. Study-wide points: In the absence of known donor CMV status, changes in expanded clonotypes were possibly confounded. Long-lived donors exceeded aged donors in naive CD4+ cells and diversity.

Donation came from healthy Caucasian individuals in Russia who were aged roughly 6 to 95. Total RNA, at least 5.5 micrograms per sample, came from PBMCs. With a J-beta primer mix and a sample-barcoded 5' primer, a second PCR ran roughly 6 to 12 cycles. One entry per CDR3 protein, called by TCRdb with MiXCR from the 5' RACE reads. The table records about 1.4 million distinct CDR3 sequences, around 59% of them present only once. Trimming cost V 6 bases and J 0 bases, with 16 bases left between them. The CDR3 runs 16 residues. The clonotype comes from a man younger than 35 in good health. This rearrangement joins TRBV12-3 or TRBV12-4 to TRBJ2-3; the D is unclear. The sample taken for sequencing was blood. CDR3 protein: CASSPFRGSSTDTQYF. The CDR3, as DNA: TGTGCCAGCAGCCCATTCAGAGGCTCTAGCACAGATACGCAGTATTTT.